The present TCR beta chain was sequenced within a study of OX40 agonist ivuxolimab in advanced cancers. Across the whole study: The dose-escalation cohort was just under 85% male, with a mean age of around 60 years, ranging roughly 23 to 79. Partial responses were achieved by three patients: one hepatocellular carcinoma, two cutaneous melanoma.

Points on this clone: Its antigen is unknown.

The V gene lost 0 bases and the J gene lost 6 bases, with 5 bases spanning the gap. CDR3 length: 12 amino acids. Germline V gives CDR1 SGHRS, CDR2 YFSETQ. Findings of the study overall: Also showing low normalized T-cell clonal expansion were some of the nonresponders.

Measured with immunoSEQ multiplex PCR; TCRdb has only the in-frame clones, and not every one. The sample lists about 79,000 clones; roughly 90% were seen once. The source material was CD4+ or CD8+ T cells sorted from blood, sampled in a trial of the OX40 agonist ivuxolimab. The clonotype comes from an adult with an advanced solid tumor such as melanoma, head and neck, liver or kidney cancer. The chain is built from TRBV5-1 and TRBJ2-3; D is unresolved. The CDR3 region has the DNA TGCGCCAGCAGCTTGGATCTCGATACGCAGTATTTT. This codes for CASSLDLDTQYF.